This TCR beta chain came from a study of blood T cell repertoires in COVID-19. Germline values: CDR1 LNHDA, CDR2 SQIVND (reference sequence). The V end lost 3 bases, the J end lost 0 bases, and 11 bases lay between the germline ends. This CDR3 comprises 15 residues. Clones were sequenced by immunoSEQ multiplex PCR, and TCRdb holds only the in-frame ones, with some missing. In the table there are almost 250,000 clones, roughly 89% of which are singletons. Grouping used clinical history reported by participants in a survey and questionnaire. J is TRBJ1-2 and V is TRBV19; no clear D gene. Material for sequencing was PBMCs or T cells enriched from blood (not recorded which). This TCR was sampled from a woman in her twenties or thirties who had recovered from COVID-19. The CDR3 nucleotides read TGTGCCAGTAGTATGTCAGGTATCGCTAACTATGGCTACACCTTC. Translating it yields CASSMSGIANYGYTF.